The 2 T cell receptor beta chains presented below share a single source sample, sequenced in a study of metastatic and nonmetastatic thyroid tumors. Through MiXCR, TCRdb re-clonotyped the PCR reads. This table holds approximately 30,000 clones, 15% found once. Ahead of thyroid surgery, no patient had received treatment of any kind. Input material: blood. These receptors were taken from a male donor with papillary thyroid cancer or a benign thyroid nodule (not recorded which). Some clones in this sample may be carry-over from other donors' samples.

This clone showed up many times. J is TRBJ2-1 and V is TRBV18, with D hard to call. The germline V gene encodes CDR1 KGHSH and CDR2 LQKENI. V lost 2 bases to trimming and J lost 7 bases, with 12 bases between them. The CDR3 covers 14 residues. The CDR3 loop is CASSPNEAQNEQFF. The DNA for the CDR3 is TGTGCCAGCTCACCAAACGAGGCTCAAAATGAGCAGTTCTTC. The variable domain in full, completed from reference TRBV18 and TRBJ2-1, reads NAGVMQNPRHLVRRRGQEARLRCSPMKGHSHVYWYRQLPEEGLKFMVYLQKENIIDESGMPKERFSAEFPKEGPSILRIQQVVRGDSAAYFCASSPNEAQNEQFFGPGTRLTVL.

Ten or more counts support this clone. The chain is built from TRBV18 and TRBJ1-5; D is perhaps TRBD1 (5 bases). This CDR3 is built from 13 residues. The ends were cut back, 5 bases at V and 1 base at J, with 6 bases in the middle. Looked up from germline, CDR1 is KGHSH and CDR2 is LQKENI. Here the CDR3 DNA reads TGTGCCAGCTCAGGGGCAAGCAATCAGCCCCAGCATTTT. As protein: CASSGASNQPQHF.